This passage covers 26 T cell receptor beta chains from one sample sequenced in a study of T-cell reconstitution after alpha-beta-depleted transplantation in children. The authors prepared the TCRbeta library with unique molecular identifiers. TCRdb ran MiXCR on the PCR reads and lists one entry per CDR3 protein. The table has hundreds of thousands of distinct CDR3 sequences, around 13% seen once. The starting material was PBMCs, obtained before TCRalphabeta/CD19-depleted stem cell transplant. All receptors derive from a girl aged 2 to 9 with congenital amegakaryocytic thrombocytopenia, due to receive a stem cell transplant.

At least ten counts were recorded for this clonotype. V is TRBV29-1 and J is TRBJ2-7; a possible D gene is TRBD2 (6 bases). The germline V and J ends were trimmed by 7 bases and 1 base, with 17 bases remaining between them. This CDR3 has 14 residues. Germline CDR1 is SQVTM and CDR2 is ANQGSEA. The CDR3 DNA reads as TGCAGCGCCGGGGGTTCGCTAGCGTCCTACGAGCAGTACTTC. This translates into CSAGGSLASYEQYF.

As regards this clonotype: This sequence may be a read error, since a much larger clone differs from it by one base. The rearrangement uses TRBV5-1 and TRBJ2-1, with 9 bases fitting TRBD2. The germline CDR1 and CDR2 sequences are SGHRS and YFSETQ. The CDR3 is 15 amino acids. The CDR3 is CVSSLVAGDSGEQFF. CDR3 DNA: TGCGTCAGCAGCTTGGTAGCGGGAGATTCAGGTGAGCAGTTCTTC. Drawing the rest from reference TRBV5-1 and TRBJ2-1, the complete variable domain is KAGVTQTPRYLIKTRGQQVTLSCSPISGHRSVSWYQQTPGQGLQFLFEYFSETQRNKGNFPGRFSGRQFSNSRSEMNVSTLELGDSALYLCVSSLVAGDSGEQFFGPGTRLTVL.

This clonotype was recorded at least ten times. The rearrangement joins TRBV20-1 to TRBJ1-5, with 9 bases lining up with TRBD1. J gave up 4 bases and V 6 bases, and 7 bases lay outside the gene matches. This CDR3 is 14 amino acids long. Germline V gene sequence: CDR1 DFQATT, CDR2 SNEGSKA (reference sequence). This CDR3 reads CSAATGGGNQPQHF. CDR3 in DNA: TGCAGTGCCGCGACAGGGGGGGGTAATCAGCCCCAGCATTTT.

This clonotype occurred many times. V gene TRBV5-1 combines with J gene TRBJ2-1; TRBD2 aligns across 10 bases. The J segment lost 6 bases and the V segment lost 4 bases, leaving 13 bases of the junction unmatched. CDR1 and CDR2 (germline): SGHRS, YFSETQ. This CDR3 is 17 amino acids long. CDR3 residues: CASSDPRSGRLLNEQFF. CDR3 bases: TGCGCCAGCAGCGATCCCCGTAGCGGGAGGCTGCTCAATGAGCAGTTCTTC.

The sample holds many counts of this clonotype. The chain carries TRBV7-2 and TRBJ1-1, with a possible D match to TRBD1 (5 bases). The CDR3 runs 14 residues. Trimming stripped 5 bases from V and 3 bases from J, with 13 bases between. The germline gives CDR1 SGHTA, CDR2 FQGNSA. The CDR3: CASSPLWGDTEAFF. The CDR3 region has the DNA TGTGCCAGCAGCCCGCTATGGGGGGACACTGAAGCTTTCTTT.

This clonotype was seen more than once but under ten times. The chain joins TRBV5-5 to TRBJ2-7, with 10 bases identical to TRBD2. There are 15 residues in the CDR3. The V segment lost 5 bases and the J segment 2 bases; nucleotides outside the gene matches: 7. CDR1 and CDR2 (germline): SGHKS, YYEKEE (reference sequence). The CDR3 spells CASRLGLADPYEQYF. The CDR3 coding sequence is TGTGCCAGCAGGCTTGGACTAGCGGATCCCTACGAGCAGTACTTC.

This clonotype came up many times. J is TRBJ2-7 and V is TRBV5-1; 7 bases are a match to TRBD1. The CDR3 has 13 amino acids. Germline assignment: CDR1 SGHRS and CDR2 YFSETQ. The trim removed 3 bases at V and 4 bases at J, leaving 4 bases unmatched. CDR3 DNA sequence: TGCGCCAGCAGCTGGGGACAGCCTTACGAGCAGTACTTC. As protein: CASSWGQPYEQYF.

For this clonotype: A much bigger clone sits one base away, suggesting this may be a read error. The V gene is TRBV5-4, the J gene TRBJ2-1; D gene uncertain. Germline values: CDR1 SGHNT, CDR2 YYREEE (reference sequence). The CDR3 totals 13 residues. Trimming stripped 4 bases from V and 5 bases from J, with 10 bases between. For the CDR3, the DNA is TGTGCCAGCAGCCCAAGACGAGACAATGAGCAGTTCTTC. It yields the protein CASSPRRDNEQFF.

This clonotype has a handful of counts. The genes are TRBV30 and TRBJ2-5; 7 bases align to TRBD1. Trimming at V came to 4 bases and at J to 4 bases, leaving 6 bases not matched to a gene. CDR1 GTSNPN and CDR2 SVGIG come from the germline V gene (reference sequence). CDR3 length: 13 residues. The CDR3 sequence: CAWNLGQPETQYF. The CDR3 region has the DNA TGTGCCTGGAACCTGGGACAGCCAGAGACCCAGTACTTC.

This rearrangement joins TRBV30 to TRBJ2-1; no reliable D call. Between the trimmed V and J ends, which lost 0 bases and 4 bases, there was a span of 1 base. This CDR3 is 11 amino acids long. Germline V gene sequence: CDR1 GTSNPN, CDR2 SVGIG (reference sequence). The CDR3 loop is CAWSVYNEQFF. DNA of the CDR3: TGTGCCTGGAGTGTATACAATGAGCAGTTCTTC.

In this sample, this clonotype turned up many times. This chain links TRBV5-5 with TRBJ2-1, with D possibly TRBD2 on 6 matching bases. The CDR3 sequence is 15 residues long. Germline-derived CDR1 and CDR2 are SGHKS and YYEKEE (reference sequence). Trimming took 0 bases from V and 8 from J, leaving 15 bases between them. The CDR3 spells CASSLVGRTIDEQFF. CDR3 DNA: TGTGCCAGCAGCTTGGTCGGTCGGACTATAGATGAGCAGTTCTTC.

The CDR3 here is CASSLGVTQYF. In DNA, the CDR3 is TGTGCCAGCAGCCTCGGTGTGACCCAGTACTTC. The chain employs TRBV3-1 and TRBJ2-5; D unclear. V dropped 4 bases and J dropped 7 bases, with 7 bases sitting between them. Germline-derived CDR1 and CDR2 are LGHDT and YNNKEL (reference sequence). The CDR3 extends over 11 amino acids.

The table lists this clonotype with many counts. V is TRBV5-1 and J is TRBJ2-1, with D unresolved. In germline, CDR1 is SGHRS, CDR2 YFSETQ. V lost 1 base and J 5 bases, leaving 10 bases between the germline ends. This CDR3 spans 14 amino acids. CDR3 sequence (DNA): TGCGCCAGCAGCTTGAGGTCCTCGGACAATGAGCAGTTCTTC. It is translated as CASSLRSSDNEQFF.

This sequence joins TRBV27 and TRBJ2-6; no reliable D call. CDR1 and CDR2 (germline): MNHEY, SMNVEV (reference sequence). V was shortened by 3 bases and J by 2 bases, with 17 bases between the two germline ends. The CDR3 runs 18 residues. The DNA of the CDR3 is TGTGCCAGCAGTTTGGCCCCCTCGATGTGGACTGGGGCCAACGTCCTGACTTTC. Translating gives CASSLAPSMWTGANVLTF.

This clonotype was seen at least ten times. The J gene is TRBJ2-2, the V gene TRBV20-1; possibly TRBD1 or TRBD2 for D (5 bases each). V lost 1 base to trimming and J lost 4 bases, with 16 bases between them. CDR1 and CDR2 (germline): DFQATT, SNEGSKA (reference sequence). The CDR3 is 16 residues long. This chain's CDR3 is CSARGPPGPSTGELFF. As DNA, the CDR3 is TGCAGTGCTAGAGGGCCCCCGGGACCTTCCACCGGGGAGCTGTTTTTT.

This clonotype showed up many times. V usage is TRBV6-1 and J usage is TRBJ2-7; D is possibly TRBD1 or TRBD2 (6 bases each). V was shortened by 4 bases and J by 0 bases, with 13 bases between the two germline ends. This CDR3 comprises 15 residues. The germline CDR1 and CDR2 sequences are MNHNS and SASEGT. DNA for the CDR3: TGTGCCAGCAGTGGGGGGGCACCTCACTCCTACGAGCAGTACTTC. It is translated as CASSGGAPHSYEQYF.

V and J are TRBV20-1 and TRBJ2-7; TRBD2 aligns across 8 bases. CDR3 length: 15 residues. Germline CDR1 reads DFQATT; CDR2 reads SNEGSKA (reference sequence). Trimming cost V 0 bases and J 4 bases; bases outside gene matches: 8. CDR3 DNA: TGCAGTGCTAGAGAGGCCGGGAGGGGGGCTTACGAGCAGTACTTC. Its translation is CSAREAGRGAYEQYF.

This clonotype came up many times. The chain carries TRBV5-1 and TRBJ1-5; tentative D call: TRBD1 (6 bases). Trimming took off 2 bases at V and 5 bases at J, with 8 bases between the two ends. Germline values: CDR1 SGHRS, CDR2 YFSETQ. The length of the CDR3 is 13 residues. CDR3 region: CASSFSGDQPQHF. The DNA for the CDR3 is TGCGCCAGCAGCTTCTCAGGGGATCAGCCCCAGCATTTT.

The sample holds many counts of this clonotype. The chain carries TRBV20-1 and TRBJ1-2; the D is unclear. CDR1 and CDR2 from the germline V gene are DFQATT and SNEGSKA (reference sequence). This CDR3 spans 9 amino acids. Trimming shortened V by 2 bases and J by 8 bases, and 3 bases separated the two germline ends. The CDR3 DNA follows: TGCAGTGCTAGACAGGGCTACACCTTC. Translated, it gives CSARQGYTF.

The table lists this clonotype with many counts. This chain links TRBV7-6 with TRBJ2-7, with D perhaps TRBD1 (5 bases). Germline CDR1 is SGHVS and CDR2 is FNYEAQ. V dropped 4 bases and J dropped 7 bases, with 17 bases sitting between them. This CDR3 is built from 14 residues. CDR3 region: CASSWGGRFDEQYF. The CDR3 nucleotides read TGTGCCAGCAGCTGGGGCGGACGGTTTGATGAGCAGTACTTC.

CDR3: CASSQEAIAGEDEQYF. For the CDR3, the DNA is TGTGCCAGCAGCCAAGAGGCTATAGCGGGAGAAGACGAGCAGTACTTC. The gene calls are TRBV14 and TRBJ2-7; TRBD2 matches at 9 bases. Trimming removed 0 bases from V and 5 bases from J; junction bases left unmatched: 8. The CDR3 sequence is 16 residues long. Germline V gene sequence: CDR1 SGHDN, CDR2 FVKESK.

This clonotype occurred many times. The chain employs TRBV20-1 and TRBJ2-7; 9 positions agree with TRBD1. The germline CDR1 and CDR2 sequences are DFQATT and SNEGSKA (reference sequence). J lost 1 base, V lost 4 bases, and 5 bases had no gene match. This CDR3 contains 14 residues. The CDR3 bases are TGCAGTGCTACCACCGGGACAGGGTCCTACGAGCAGTACTTC. Amino acid sequence: CSATTGTGSYEQYF.

This clonotype was counted many times. The CDR3 bases are TGCGCCAGCAGCCAATTAAGTCGTCTAGTCTCCTACAATGAGCAGTTCTTC. Protein product: CASSQLSRLVSYNEQFF. The rearrangement uses TRBV4-1 and TRBJ2-1; no clear D gene. Trimming removed 2 bases from V and 0 bases from J, with 14 bases in between. The CDR3 contains 17 residues. CDR1 MGHRA and CDR2 YSYEKL come from the germline V gene.

This clonotype was seen many times. The V and J genes are TRBV5-1 and TRBJ2-7; a possible D gene is TRBD1 (6 bases). The germline V gene has CDR1 SGHRS and CDR2 YFSETQ. The V end was cut by 5 bases, the J end by 0 bases, with 18 bases between. This CDR3 comprises 16 residues. CDR3 in DNA: TGCGCCAGCAGGGTAATTGGCGGACAGTACTCCTACGAGCAGTACTTC. Translation: CASRVIGGQYSYEQYF.

Of note for this clonotype: A single base separates this from a much larger clone, so it may be a read error. The V and J genes are TRBV6-5 and TRBJ2-7, with no clear D. V lost 6 bases and J 12 bases, leaving 18 bases between the germline ends. CDR1 is MNHEY, CDR2 SVGAGI, per germline. The CDR3 runs to 12 residues. CDR3 in DNA: TGTGCCAGCAGCTTAGTCGAAGGAGCTGCGTACTTC. It encodes CASSLVEGAAYF.

This chain connects TRBV5-5 to TRBJ1-1; tentative D call: TRBD1 (5 bases). The CDR3 consists of 13 residues. Germline loops: CDR1 SGHKS, CDR2 YYEKEE (reference sequence). Trimming left V 1 base short and J 6 bases short, with 10 bases between. CDR3 amino acids: CASSLYLGPEAFF. The CDR3 region has the DNA TGTGCCAGCAGCTTGTACTTGGGGCCTGAAGCTTTCTTT.